This T cell receptor beta chain originates from a study of T cell changes during pregnancy in multiple sclerosis. Libraries were prepared by immunoSEQ multiplex PCR; TCRdb keeps only in-frame clonotypes and omits some of them. The data show about 40,000 clones, 80% to 90% seen once. CDR3 length: 18 amino acids. From germline, CDR1 is SGHTA and CDR2 FQGNSA. With V trimmed by 0 bases and J by 4 bases, 11 bases remained unmatched. The TCR originated in a female donor with multiple sclerosis, enrolled in a pregnancy study. J is TRBJ2-5 and V is TRBV7-2; 10 bases fit TRBD1. This specimen was CD4+ T cells from peripheral blood mononuclear cells, taken before pregnancy. The CDR3 DNA is TGTGCCAGCAGCTTAGCCGGGGCGGGACAGGGGATGGGAGAGACCCAGTACTTC. Protein product: CASSLAGAGQGMGETQYF. The variable domain in full, completed from reference TRBV7-2 and TRBJ2-5, reads GAGVSQSPSNKVTEKGKDVELRCDPISGHTALYWYRQSLGQGLEFLIYFQGNSAPDKSGLPSDRFSAERTGGSVSTLTIQRTQQEDSAVYLCASSLAGAGQGMGETQYFGPGTRLLVL.